Shown below are 26 T cell receptor beta chains from a single sample sequenced in a study of T cells in Graves' hyperthyroidism and ophthalmopathy. Amplified TCR beta CDR3 regions derived from RNA transcripts. The HTBI set primed first-round TCR CDR3 RT-PCR. In TCRdb, the multiplex PCR reads were re-called with MiXCR into one record per CDR3 protein. This sample has over 500,000 distinct CDR3 sequences, with 17% found just once. Sample: blood. The receptors were sampled from a woman aged 18-29 years with Graves' ophthalmopathy.

This clonotype was counted a few times. The V call is TRBV7-3, the J call TRBJ2-5; TRBD2 aligns across 14 bases. V shed 5 bases, J shed 3 bases, and the junction held 14 bases outside the gene matches. Germline V gene lookup returns CDR1 SGHTA and CDR2 FQGTGA. The CDR3 is 19 residues long. CDR3: CASSPLGGGLAGGKETQYF. The CDR3 DNA reads TGTGCCAGCAGCCCCCTCGGGGGTGGACTAGCGGGAGGCAAAGAGACCCAGTACTTC.

This clonotype was found a few times. The chain joins TRBV15 to TRBJ2-1; no reliable D call. The ends were cut back, 1 base at V and 0 bases at J, with 4 bases in the middle. Per germline, CDR1 LNHNV and CDR2 YYDKDF (reference sequence). There are 14 residues in the CDR3. CDR3 sequence (DNA): TGTGCCACCAGCAGAGGTCCCTCCTACAATGAGCAGTTCTTC. Amino acids: CATSRGPSYNEQFF.

This clonotype was seen a few times. The rearrangement uses TRBV9 and TRBJ1-3; a weak D match, TRBD1 (5 bases). The ends were cut back, 3 bases at V and 0 bases at J, with 25 bases in the middle. This CDR3 has 20 residues. Germline V gene sequence: CDR1 SGDLS, CDR2 YYNGEE. The CDR3: CASSGPGDGSETFSGNTIYF. The DNA for the CDR3 is TGTGCCAGCAGCGGACCTGGGGACGGATCCGAGACCTTCTCTGGAAACACCATATATTTT.

In its sample, this clonotype was seen many times. The chain recombines TRBV20-1 with TRBJ2-7; a weak D match, TRBD1 (6 bases). The length of the CDR3 is 12 residues. Trimming pared 5 bases from V and 0 bases from J, leaving 8 bases between. Looked up from germline, CDR1 is DFQATT and CDR2 is SNEGSKA (reference sequence). CDR3 sequence (DNA): TGCAGTGCTTGGACAGTCTCCTACGAGCAGTACTTC. This codes for CSAWTVSYEQYF.

This clonotype was observed a handful of times. The rearrangement uses TRBV5-8 and TRBJ2-5; 10 bases fit TRBD1. The CDR3 sequence is 14 residues long. V gave up 4 bases and J gave up 7 bases; unmatched junction bases: 7. Germline CDR1 SGHTS, CDR2 YDEGEE. CDR3 DNA sequence: TGTGCCAGCAGCCGACAGGGGGCTTCGGGGACCCAGTACTTC. This encodes CASSRQGASGTQYF.

J is TRBJ2-5 and V is TRBV29-1; D remains unclear. V gave up 7 bases and J gave up 3 bases, with 21 bases separating them. CDR3 length equals 15 residues. CDR1 SQVTM and CDR2 ANQGSEA come from the germline V gene. CDR3 sequence reads: CSAGRDNFHKETQYF. In DNA form, the CDR3 reads TGCAGCGCCGGCCGAGACAATTTCCATAAAGAGACCCAGTACTTC.

This chain links TRBV18 with TRBJ1-3, with unresolved D. Per the germline V gene, CDR1 is KGHSH and CDR2 is LQKENI. This CDR3 has 16 residues. V was cut by 5 bases and J by 0 bases, with 14 bases left in between. CDR3 residues: CASSNPGMTSGNTIYF. CDR3 nucleotides: TGTGCCAGCTCAAACCCGGGGATGACCTCTGGAAACACCATATATTTT.

In its sample, this clonotype was seen a few times. The chain recombines TRBV7-9 with TRBJ2-1; 14 bases fit TRBD2. Germline CDR1 reads SEHNR; CDR2 reads FQNEAQ (reference sequence). The CDR3 is 16 amino acids. Trimming removed 6 bases from V and 6 bases from J; junction bases left unmatched: 7. The CDR3 is CASRPPGLAGANEQFF. The DNA for the CDR3 is TGTGCCAGCAGACCTCCGGGACTAGCGGGAGCCAATGAGCAGTTCTTC.

This clonotype showed up just once. The J gene is TRBJ2-7, the V gene TRBV14, with D unresolved. The CDR3 spans 14 residues. Germline CDR1 is SGHDN and CDR2 is FVKESK. V dropped 3 bases and J dropped 0 bases, with 9 bases sitting between them. The CDR3 region has the DNA TGTGCCAGCAGCCACGACTGGCACTCCTACGAGCAGTACTTC. Residues: CASSHDWHSYEQYF.

J is TRBJ2-6 and V is TRBV7-3; D is uncertain. V lost 6 bases and J lost 0, with 12 bases in between. The CDR3 sequence is 16 residues long. From germline, CDR1 is SGHTA and CDR2 FQGTGA. DNA of the CDR3: TGTGCCAGCAGTTATGACGGAACCTCTGGGGCCAACGTCCTGACTTTC. Protein: CASSYDGTSGANVLTF.

This clonotype was observed at least ten times. The chain has TRBV30 and TRBJ1-1; possible D gene TRBD1, 5 bases. CDR3 length: 14 residues. The germline V and J ends were trimmed by 4 bases and 2 bases, with 14 bases remaining between them. Germline V CDR1 and CDR2: GTSNPN, SVGIG (reference sequence). This CDR3 reads CAWTGSGANTEAFF. The CDR3 coding sequence is TGTGCCTGGACCGGATCCGGGGCCAACACTGAAGCTTTCTTT.

The sample holds a few counts of this clonotype. This chain joins TRBV30 and TRBJ1-2; D not resolved. V lost 0 bases to trimming and J lost 7 bases, with 39 bases between them. The CDR3 consists of 22 residues. CDR1 is GTSNPN, CDR2 SVGIG, per germline (reference sequence). DNA of the CDR3: TGTGCCTGGAGTGTAGGTGGCGGGGTCCCTCACTCAGGCGGTTTTGGTGTCCGTGGCTACACCTTC. This sequence encodes CAWSVGGGVPHSGGFGVRGYTF.

The V call is TRBV12-3 or TRBV12-4, the J call TRBJ2-2, with a possible D match to TRBD1 (6 bases). V was clipped by 7 bases and J by 4 bases, with 10 bases between them. The CDR3 contains 13 residues. CDR3 sequence: CASNTGTTGELFF. In nucleotides, the CDR3 is TGTGCCAGCAATACAGGGACCACCGGGGAGCTGTTTTTT.

The chain combines TRBV5-4 with TRBJ2-2; TRBD2 is a possible D gene (6 bases). This CDR3 region has 15 residues. Germline CDR1 is SGHNT and CDR2 is YYREEE (reference sequence). Between the trimmed V and J ends, which lost 2 bases and 0 bases, there was a span of 8 bases. Written as DNA, the CDR3 is TGTGCCAGCAGCTTCGCGGGGTCGAACACCGGGGAGCTGTTTTTT. Translation gives CASSFAGSNTGELFF.

This clonotype occurred many times. The chain links TRBV27 to TRBJ1-6; 8 positions agree with TRBD1. V shed 6 bases and J 2 bases; nucleotides not matched to a gene: 6. This CDR3 region has 16 residues. The V gene's germline CDR1 is MNHEY and CDR2 SMNVEV (reference sequence). DNA for the CDR3: TGTGCCAGCAGCCGACAGGGGAGGACCTATAATTCACCCCTCCACTTT. Translation gives CASSRQGRTYNSPLHF.

This clonotype appeared many times. The rearrangement uses TRBV9 and TRBJ1-3; 8 bases are a match to TRBD1. CDR1 is SGDLS, CDR2 YYNGEE, per germline. The V segment lost 0 bases and the J segment 3 bases; nucleotides outside the gene matches: 8. This CDR3 spans 17 amino acids. The CDR3 region has the DNA TGTGCCAGCAGCGTAGGGGCAGGGGGCGCCTTTGGAAACACCATATATTTT. This encodes CASSVGAGGAFGNTIYF.

To note about this clonotype: At one end, the junction sequence differs from germline, possibly due to a read error. V usage is TRBV4-1 and J usage is TRBJ1-2; 9 positions agree with TRBD1. CDR3 length equals 17 residues. Per germline, CDR1 MGHRA and CDR2 YSYEKL. Here the CDR3 DNA reads TGCGCCAGCAGCCACCTAGGGGGACAGGGCTTAAACTATGGCTACGCCTTC. It codes for CASSHLGGQGLNYGYAF.

The table lists this clonotype with many counts. The chain uses TRBV28 and TRBJ1-5; D is uncertain. The V gene lost 3 bases and the J gene lost 0 bases, with 12 bases spanning the gap. The CDR3 is 16 amino acids. Germline CDR1 reads MDHEN; CDR2 reads SYDVKM. DNA of the CDR3: TGTGCCAGCAGTTTCCGGACGGTCTATAGCAATCAGCCCCAGCATTTT. It translates to CASSFRTVYSNQPQHF.

The V gene is TRBV12-3 or TRBV12-4, the J gene TRBJ2-3; D not resolved. Between the trimmed V and J ends, which lost 3 bases and 2 bases, there was a span of 6 bases. CDR3 length: 13 amino acids. The CDR3 sequence: CASSFLTTDTQYF. CDR3 nucleotides: TGTGCCAGCAGTTTTCTCACCACAGATACGCAGTATTTT.

The chain employs TRBV19 and TRBJ1-5; D perhaps matches TRBD1 (5 bases). Germline V gene sequence: CDR1 LNHDA, CDR2 SQIVND (reference sequence). CDR3 size: 15 residues. V shed 4 bases and J shed 3 bases, with 13 bases lying between them. Here the CDR3 DNA reads TGTGCCAGTAGTACCCACTCAGGGAACAATCAGCCCCAGCATTTT. This codes for CASSTHSGNNQPQHF.

Regarding this clonotype: Compared with germline, one end of the junction differs, possibly owing to a read error. The genes are TRBV6-1 and TRBJ2-7, with D unresolved. Looked up from germline, CDR1 is MNHNS and CDR2 is SASEGT. This CDR3 comprises 12 residues. CDR3 region: CVSSDVGYEQYF. Written as DNA, the CDR3 is TGTGTCAGCAGTGACGTAGGTTACGAGCAGTACTTC.

This clonotype has ten or more counts. This sequence joins TRBV12-3 or TRBV12-4 and TRBJ1-3, with D possibly matching TRBD1 (6 bases). The CDR3 sequence is 14 residues long. The V end was cut by 5 bases, the J end by 4 bases, with 12 bases between. CDR3 in DNA: TGTGCCAGCAGTCGGGGGCTTCGGGGAAACACCATATATTTT. Translating it yields CASSRGLRGNTIYF.

In this sample, this clonotype turned up many times. The rearrangement links TRBV6-1 to TRBJ1-6; TRBD1 aligns across 8 bases. V shed 7 bases, J shed 10 bases, and the junction held 6 bases outside the gene matches. This CDR3 spans 13 amino acids. The germline V gene has CDR1 MNHNS and CDR2 SASEGT. The CDR3 loop is CASTGQAHSPLHF. The CDR3 DNA is TGTGCCAGCACGGGACAGGCCCACTCACCCCTCCACTTT.

This clonotype was counted ten times or more. V is TRBV30 and J is TRBJ2-3; TRBD2 is a possible D gene (6 bases). CDR3 length: 13 residues. Germline CDR1 and CDR2: GTSNPN and SVGIG (reference sequence). The ends were cut back, 1 base at V and 7 bases at J, with 12 bases in the middle. The DNA for the CDR3 is TGTGCCTGGAGTGAGGGACTGGGGCATACGCAGTATTTT. Amino acids: CAWSEGLGHTQYF.

As for this clonotype: A much bigger clone sits one base away, suggesting this may be a read error. CDR3: CASTLGGVLNEQFF. CDR3 nucleotide sequence: TGTGCCAGCACTCTAGGGGGGGTACTCAATGAGCAGTTCTTC. The chain carries TRBV7-6 and TRBJ2-1; tentative D call: TRBD2 (7 bases). The CDR3 contains 14 residues. V shed 7 bases and J shed 6 bases, with 16 bases lying between them. Germline V gives CDR1 SGHVS, CDR2 FNYEAQ.

The gene calls are TRBV11-2 and TRBJ2-1, with 11 bases that match TRBD2. Germline values: CDR1 SGHAT, CDR2 FQNNGV. V trimming: 10 bases; J trimming: 0 bases; junction bases outside the gene matches: 14. There are 18 residues in the CDR3. In DNA, the CDR3 is TGTGCCATCAGTGTGACTAGCGGGACCTTGAGCTCCTACAATGAGCAGTTCTTC. Translating gives CAISVTSGTLSSYNEQFF.